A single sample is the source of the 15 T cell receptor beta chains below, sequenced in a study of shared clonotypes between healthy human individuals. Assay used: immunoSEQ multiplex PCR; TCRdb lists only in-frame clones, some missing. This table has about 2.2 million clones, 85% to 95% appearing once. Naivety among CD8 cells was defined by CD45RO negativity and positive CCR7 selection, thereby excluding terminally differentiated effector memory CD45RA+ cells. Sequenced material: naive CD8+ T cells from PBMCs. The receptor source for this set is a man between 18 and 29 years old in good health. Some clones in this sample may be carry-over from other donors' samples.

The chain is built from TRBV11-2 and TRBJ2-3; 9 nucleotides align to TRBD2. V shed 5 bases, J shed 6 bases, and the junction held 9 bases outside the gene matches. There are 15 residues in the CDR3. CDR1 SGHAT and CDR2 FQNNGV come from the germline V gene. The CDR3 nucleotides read TGTGCCAGCAGCCCTGGACTAGCGTTGATGGATACGCAGTATTTT. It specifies CASSPGLALMDTQYF.

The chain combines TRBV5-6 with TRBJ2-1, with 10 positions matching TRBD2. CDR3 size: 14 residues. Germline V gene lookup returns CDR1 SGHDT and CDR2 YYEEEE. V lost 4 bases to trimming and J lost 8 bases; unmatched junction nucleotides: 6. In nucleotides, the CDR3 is TGTGCCAGCAGCCCCGTAGCGGGAGGACATGAGCAGTTCTTC. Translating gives CASSPVAGGHEQFF.

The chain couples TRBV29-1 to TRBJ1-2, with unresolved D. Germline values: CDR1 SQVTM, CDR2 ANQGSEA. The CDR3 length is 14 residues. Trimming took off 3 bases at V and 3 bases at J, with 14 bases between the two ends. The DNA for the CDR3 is TGCAGCGTTGAGGAGGAGGGATTGGACTATGGCTACACCTTC. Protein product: CSVEEEGLDYGYTF.

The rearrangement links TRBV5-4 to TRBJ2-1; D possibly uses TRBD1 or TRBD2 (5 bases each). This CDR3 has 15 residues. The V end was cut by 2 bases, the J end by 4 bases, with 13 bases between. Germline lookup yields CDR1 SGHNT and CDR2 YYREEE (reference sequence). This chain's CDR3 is CASSLGERSYNEQFF. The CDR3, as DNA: TGTGCCAGCAGCTTAGGGGAGAGATCTTACAATGAGCAGTTCTTC.

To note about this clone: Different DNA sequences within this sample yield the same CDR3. CDR3 nucleotides: TGTGCCAGCAGCGTAGGGACTAGGGCCTACAATGAGCAGTTCTTC. Translation gives CASSVGTRAYNEQFF. This chain uses TRBV9 with TRBJ2-1; 7 positions agree with TRBD2. V dropped 0 bases and J dropped 2; count of bases not matched to a gene: 2. The CDR3 extends over 15 amino acids. The germline V gene encodes CDR1 SGDLS and CDR2 YYNGEE.

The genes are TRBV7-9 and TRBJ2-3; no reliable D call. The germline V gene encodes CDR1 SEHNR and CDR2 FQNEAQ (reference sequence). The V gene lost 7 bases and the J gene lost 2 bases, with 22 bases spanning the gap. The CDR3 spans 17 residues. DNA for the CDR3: TGTGCCAGCAACCTTTGGGATCCCGGGTTAGTCACAGATACGCAGTATTTT. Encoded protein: CASNLWDPGLVTDTQYF.

In DNA form, the CDR3 reads TGTGCCAGCAGTTTCACAGAATATCAGCCCCAGCATTTT. Amino acid sequence: CASSFTEYQPQHF. The chain carries TRBV27 and TRBJ1-5; D remains unclear. CDR3 length: 13 amino acids. V lost 3 bases, J lost 5 bases, and 8 bases lay in between. Germline V gene sequence: CDR1 MNHEY, CDR2 SMNVEV (reference sequence).

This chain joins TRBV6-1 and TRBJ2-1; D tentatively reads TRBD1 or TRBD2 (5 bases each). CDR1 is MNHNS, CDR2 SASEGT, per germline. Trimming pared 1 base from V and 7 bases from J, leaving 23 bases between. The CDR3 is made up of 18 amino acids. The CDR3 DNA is TGTGCCAGCAGTGAAGAAGAGGAGCCAGCGGAAAAGGGGAATGAGCAGTTCTTC. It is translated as CASSEEEEPAEKGNEQFF.

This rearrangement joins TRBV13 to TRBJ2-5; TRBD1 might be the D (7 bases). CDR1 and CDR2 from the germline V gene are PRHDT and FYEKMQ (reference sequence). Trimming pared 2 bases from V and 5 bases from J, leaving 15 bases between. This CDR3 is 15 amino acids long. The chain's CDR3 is CASSLKGGGSETQYF. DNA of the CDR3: TGTGCCAGCAGCTTAAAAGGAGGGGGCAGCGAGACCCAGTACTTC.

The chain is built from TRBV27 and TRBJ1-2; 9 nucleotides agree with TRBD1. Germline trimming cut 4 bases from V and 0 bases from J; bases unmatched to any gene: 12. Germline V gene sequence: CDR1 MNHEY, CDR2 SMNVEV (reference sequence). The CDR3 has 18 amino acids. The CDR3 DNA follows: TGTGCCAGCAGTTCGGGCTGGGACAGGGTACAAGCTAACTATGGCTACACCTTC. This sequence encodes CASSSGWDRVQANYGYTF.

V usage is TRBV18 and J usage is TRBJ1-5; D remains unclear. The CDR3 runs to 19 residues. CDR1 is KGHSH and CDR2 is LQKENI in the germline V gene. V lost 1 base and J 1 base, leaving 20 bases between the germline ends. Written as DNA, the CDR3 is TGTGCCAGCTCACCACTACCAACGGTCGTCCACCTAAGCAATCAGCCCCAGCATTTT. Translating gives CASSPLPTVVHLSNQPQHF. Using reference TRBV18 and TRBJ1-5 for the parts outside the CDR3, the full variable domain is NAGVMQNPRHLVRRRGQEARLRCSPMKGHSHVYWYRQLPEEGLKFMVYLQKENIIDESGMPKERFSAEFPKEGPSILRIQQVVRGDSAAYFCASSPLPTVVHLSNQPQHFGDGTRLSIL.

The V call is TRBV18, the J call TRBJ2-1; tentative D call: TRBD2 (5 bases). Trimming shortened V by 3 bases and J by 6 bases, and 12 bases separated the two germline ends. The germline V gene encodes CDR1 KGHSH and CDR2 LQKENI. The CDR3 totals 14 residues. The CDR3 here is CASSPWASSNEQFF. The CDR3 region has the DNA TGTGCCAGCTCACCTTGGGCTAGCTCCAATGAGCAGTTCTTC. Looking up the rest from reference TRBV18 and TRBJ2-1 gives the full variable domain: NAGVMQNPRHLVRRRGQEARLRCSPMKGHSHVYWYRQLPEEGLKFMVYLQKENIIDESGMPKERFSAEFPKEGPSILRIQQVVRGDSAAYFCASSPWASSNEQFFGPGTRLTVL.

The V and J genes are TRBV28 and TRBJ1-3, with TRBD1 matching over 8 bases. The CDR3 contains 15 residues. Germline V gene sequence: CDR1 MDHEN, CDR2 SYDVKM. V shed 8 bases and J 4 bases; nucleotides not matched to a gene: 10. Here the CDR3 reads CASARGQAVGNTIYF. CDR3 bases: TGTGCCAGCGCGCGGGGACAGGCGGTAGGAAACACCATATATTTT.

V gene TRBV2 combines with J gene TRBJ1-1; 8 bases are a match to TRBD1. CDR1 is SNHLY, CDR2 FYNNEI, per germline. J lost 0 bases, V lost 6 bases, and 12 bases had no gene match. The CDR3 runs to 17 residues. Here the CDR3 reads CASREGTGLLMNTEAFF. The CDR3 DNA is TGTGCCAGCAGGGAGGGGACAGGTCTACTCATGAACACTGAAGCTTTCTTT. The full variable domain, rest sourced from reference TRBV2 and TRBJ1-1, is EPEVTQTPSHQVTQMGQEVILRCVPISNHLYFYWYRQILGQKVEFLVSFYNNEISEKSEIFDDQFSVERPDGSNFTLKIRSTKLEDSAMYFCASREGTGLLMNTEAFFGQGTRLTVV.

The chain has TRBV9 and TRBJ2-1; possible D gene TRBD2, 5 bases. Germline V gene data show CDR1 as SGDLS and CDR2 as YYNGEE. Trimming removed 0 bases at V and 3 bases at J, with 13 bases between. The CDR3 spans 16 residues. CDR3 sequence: CASSVDVGENYNEQFF. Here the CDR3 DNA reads TGTGCCAGCAGCGTAGATGTGGGAGAGAACTACAATGAGCAGTTCTTC.